A single sample gave rise to the 17 T cell receptor beta chains below, sequenced in a study of graft-versus-host responses after intestinal transplantation. These receptors have no known antigen. Method: immunoSEQ multiplex PCR; TCRdb's copy keeps in-frame clones and lacks some. The repertoire holds 90,000 to 130,000 clones, roughly 93% seen once, with 1% to 1.5% in the top ten. The sequencing here drew on unstimulated CD8+ T cells sorted from spleen or lymph node cells, taken before transplant. Receptors were obtained from a human donor who was the organ donor for an intestinal transplant.

V and J are TRBV6-1 and TRBJ1-1; TRBD1 is a possible D gene (6 bases). With 4 bases removed from V and 1 base from J, the gap between germline ends came to 19 bases. Germline values: CDR1 MNHNS, CDR2 SASEGT. This CDR3 spans 17 amino acids. The CDR3: CASSAPGSRGSNTEAFF. In DNA form, the CDR3 reads TGTGCCAGCAGTGCACCGGGGAGCAGGGGCTCGAACACTGAAGCTTTCTTT.

CDR3 DNA sequence: TGTGCCAGCAGTTACGCTACAGAGGGCTACGAGCAGTACTTC. Amino acid sequence: CASSYATEGYEQYF. This rearrangement joins TRBV6-6 to TRBJ2-7; D is possibly TRBD2 (5 bases). There are 14 residues in the CDR3. The V end lost 2 bases, the J end lost 3 bases, and 11 bases lay between the germline ends. The germline V gene has CDR1 MNHNY and CDR2 SVGAGI (reference sequence).

The CDR3: CASSPSGLAMNEQFF. In DNA form, the CDR3 reads TGTGCCAGCAGCCCCTCGGGACTAGCGATGAATGAGCAGTTCTTC. V usage is TRBV27 and J usage is TRBJ2-1; 10 nucleotides agree with TRBD2. The CDR3 spans 15 residues. The V and J ends lost 6 bases and 7 bases, in that order; junction bases with no gene match: 9. Germline V lookup: CDR1 MNHEY, CDR2 SMNVEV (reference sequence).

V gene TRBV28 combines with J gene TRBJ2-7; a possible D gene is TRBD1 (6 bases). Germline V gene sequence: CDR1 MDHEN, CDR2 SYDVKM. V gave up 5 bases and J gave up 5 bases, with 16 bases separating them. This CDR3 has 14 residues. DNA for the CDR3: TGTGCCAGCAGTGGAGACAGGTTTTGGGACGAGCAGTACTTC. Amino acid sequence: CASSGDRFWDEQYF.

The gene calls are TRBV18 and TRBJ2-7, with D perhaps being TRBD1 or TRBD2 (5 bases each). The CDR3 spans 13 residues. V lost 3 bases, J lost 5 bases, and 11 bases lay in between. Germline lookup yields CDR1 KGHSH and CDR2 LQKENI. As DNA, the CDR3 is TGTGCCAGCTCACCGGGGGTCGTCCACGAGCAGTACTTC. Its translation is CASSPGVVHEQYF.

The gene calls are TRBV4-1 and TRBJ2-1; the match to TRBD2 covers 11 bases. Germline CDR1 and CDR2: MGHRA and YSYEKL. The CDR3 contains 18 residues. V was pared by 5 bases and J by 4 bases, with 13 bases of the junction left unmatched. CDR3 region: CASSSLAGVHRIYNEQFF. The CDR3 DNA follows: TGCGCCAGCAGCTCACTAGCGGGAGTCCACCGCATTTACAATGAGCAGTTCTTC.

This chain connects TRBV7-2 to TRBJ2-1, with unresolved D. The ends were cut back, 5 bases at V and 9 bases at J, with 8 bases in the middle. Germline CDR1 SGHTA, CDR2 FQGNSA. The CDR3 contains 11 residues. CDR3 loop: CASSHGREQFF. The DNA of the CDR3 is TGTGCCAGCAGCCATGGCCGTGAGCAGTTCTTC. Full variable domain (missing parts from reference TRBV7-2 and TRBJ2-1): GAGVSQSPSNKVTEKGKDVELRCDPISGHTALYWYRQSLGQGLEFLIYFQGNSAPDKSGLPSDRFSAERTGGSVSTLTIQRTQQEDSAVYLCASSHGREQFFGPGTRLTVL.

Written as DNA, the CDR3 is TGTGCCAGCAGTGAAGGGCCTAGCGGGGGCTCCTACGAGCAGTACTTC. It encodes CASSEGPSGGSYEQYF. This chain uses TRBV6-1 with TRBJ2-7; 10 positions agree with TRBD2. Germline V CDR1 and CDR2: MNHNS, SASEGT. V trimming: 1 base; J trimming: 0 bases; junction bases outside the gene matches: 3. The CDR3 loop spans 16 amino acids.

The chain combines TRBV4-1 with TRBJ2-3; D perhaps matches TRBD2 (5 bases). The V end lost 0 bases, the J end lost 6 bases, and 13 bases lay between the germline ends. Germline V gene sequence: CDR1 MGHRA, CDR2 YSYEKL. The CDR3 has 15 amino acids. DNA for the CDR3: TGCGCCAGCAGCCAAGATCCAGGTGGACTTGATACGCAGTATTTT. This sequence encodes CASSQDPGGLDTQYF.

This chain uses TRBV5-8 with TRBJ2-7; D gene uncertain. The CDR3 totals 15 residues. In germline, CDR1 is SGHTS, CDR2 YDEGEE. V dropped 4 bases and J dropped 5 bases, with 19 bases sitting between them. CDR3 DNA sequence: TGTGCCAGCAGCCTAGGATCCAGGCGTCCCAACGAGCAGTACTTC. Its translation is CASSLGSRRPNEQYF.

The V and J genes are TRBV4-3 and TRBJ2-3, with a weak D call TRBD2 (6 bases). V was shortened by 5 bases and J by 3 bases, with 9 bases between the two germline ends. Germline assignment: CDR1 LGHNA and CDR2 YSLEER. The CDR3 length is 13 residues. CDR3 protein: CASSAGTTDTQYF. The CDR3 DNA sequence: TGCGCCAGCAGCGCCGGGACTACAGATACGCAGTATTTT.

The chain carries TRBV19 and TRBJ1-1; the match to TRBD1 covers 7 bases. The V gene's germline CDR1 is LNHDA and CDR2 SQIVND (reference sequence). Trimming removed 7 bases from V and 1 base from J; junction bases left unmatched: 0. The CDR3 runs 12 residues. The CDR3 DNA reads TGTGCCAGTACAGGGGGGAACACTGAAGCTTTCTTT. Protein product: CASTGGNTEAFF.

Concerning this clone: Lacking the conserved final phenylalanine or tryptophan, this CDR3 likely reflects a read error. The DNA is omitted, as the CDR3 cannot be located on it reliably, and the CDR3 follows TCRdb's listing. V usage is TRBV30 and J usage is TRBJ1-1. Germline lookup yields CDR1 GTSNPN and CDR2 SVGIG (reference sequence). 13 amino acids form the CDR3, both terminal residues included. CDR3 amino acids: CAWKGTLNTEAFL.

This chain uses TRBV4-2 with TRBJ2-5, with D perhaps assigned TRBD1 or TRBD2 (5 bases each). This CDR3 has 17 residues. In germline, CDR1 is LGHNA, CDR2 YNFKEQ. V dropped 3 bases and J dropped 1 base, with 18 bases sitting between them. The CDR3, as DNA: TGTGCCAGCAGCCAGGAAGGTGAGGGGTTTGCCCAAGAGACCCAGTACTTC. Translated, it gives CASSQEGEGFAQETQYF.

This chain links TRBV4-1 with TRBJ1-1; 7 bases align to TRBD1. The CDR3 totals 15 residues. Trimming cost V 4 bases and J 5 bases; bases outside gene matches: 10. Germline V gene sequence: CDR1 MGHRA, CDR2 YSYEKL. The CDR3 DNA reads as TGCGCCAGCAGCCCTTGGACAGGCCTTTCTACTGAAGCTTTCTTT. This sequence encodes CASSPWTGLSTEAFF.

This chain connects TRBV5-6 to TRBJ2-7; D is undetermined. The CDR3 is 16 amino acids. V lost 3 bases, J lost 5 bases, and 21 bases lay in between. Germline V CDR1 and CDR2: SGHDT, YYEEEE. The CDR3 sequence: CASSSLHSLAPNEQYF. Here the CDR3 DNA reads TGTGCCAGCAGCTCCCTCCACTCCTTGGCCCCTAACGAGCAGTACTTC.

V gene TRBV9 combines with J gene TRBJ1-3; D might be TRBD1 (5 bases). Germline-derived CDR1 and CDR2 are SGDLS and YYNGEE. CDR3 length equals 14 residues. V lost 3 bases to trimming and J lost 4 bases, with 11 bases between them. The CDR3 protein is CASSGPGVGNTIYF. CDR3 nucleotides: TGTGCCAGCAGCGGCCCGGGGGTCGGAAACACCATATATTTT.